This T cell receptor (beta chain) is from a study of cytomegalovirus exposure and HLA in healthy donors. Findings and caveats of the study: Most CMV-associated TCR beta chains appeared HLA-restricted in a later analysis.

Remarks on this clone: What it binds is not known.

Germline loops: CDR1 SQVTM, CDR2 ANQGSEA. The J segment lost 3 bases and the V segment lost 6 bases, leaving 8 bases of the junction unmatched. This CDR3 spans 13 amino acids. The primer mix had 60 Vbeta and 13 Jbeta primers. The assay was immunoSEQ multiplex PCR, and TCRdb's table has in-frame clones only and misses some. The table includes roughly 100,000 clones, around 75% detected once. The sequenced material came from PBMCs. The V call is TRBV29-1, the J call TRBJ2-7; 7 bases match TRBD1. The sequence was collected from a man between 35 and 55 years old in good health and CMV-seronegative. DNA for the CDR3: TGCAGCGTGGATAGACAGGGAAACTACGAGCAGTACTTC. Amino acid sequence: CSVDRQGNYEQYF.